The rows below give T cell receptor beta chains drawn from one sample of a study of T cell responses to AZD1222 COVID-19 vaccine. Data came from immunoSEQ multiplex PCR; TCRdb stores just in-frame clones and leaves some out. The sample has 120,000 or so clones; 75% to 90% are singletons. The specimen was peripheral blood, collected 28 days after the second AZD1222 dose. The receptor set was obtained from an adult who received the AZD1222 COVID-19 vaccine. Each CDR3 is given with its conserved first and last residue. The D gene is left open where the match is weak. Where a row states a size, it is once, few, many or the class of an expanded clone; other rows omit it.

clone_size	v_call	d_call	j_call	cdr3_length	cdr3_nt	cdr3_aa
.	TRBV9	.	TRBJ1-2	15	TGTGCCAGCAGCGTAGAGGAGACCGCGGTCTATGGCTACACCTTC	CASSVEETAVYGYTF
.	TRBV18	.	TRBJ2-3	14	TGTGCCAGCTCGTTTGGGACGAGCTCAGATACGCAGTATTTT	CASSFGTSSDTQYF
.	TRBV28	.	TRBJ2-1	14	TGTGCCAGCAGGTCTCGAGACCCGTACAATGAGCAGTTCTTC	CASRSRDPYNEQFF
.	TRBV29-1	TRBD2	TRBJ2-1	14	TGCAGCGTTGAACTAGCGGTCTCCTACAATGAGCAGTTCTTC	CSVELAVSYNEQFF
.	TRBV11-2	.	TRBJ2-7	14	TGTGCCAGCAGCTTCGGGGGAGAGGTATACGAGCAGTACTTC	CASSFGGEVYEQYF
.	TRBV11-1	TRBD1	TRBJ2-2	16	TGTGCCAGCAGCCATTGGACAGGGGAGAACACCGGGGAGCTGTTTTTT	CASSHWTGENTGELFF
few	TRBV21-1	.	TRBJ2-7	11	TGTGCCAGCAGCAAAGGGGCAGGGGAACACTTC	CASSKGAGEHF
once	TRBV28	.	TRBJ2-1	14	TGTGCCAGCAGTCCCCACTCCAAGGTCTATGAGCAGTTCTTC	CASSPHSKVYEQFF
.	TRBV4-1	TRBD1	TRBJ2-5	15	TGCGCCAGCAGGTCATTCCGGGACAGAGAAGAGACCCAGTACTTC	CASRSFRDREETQYF
.	TRBV7-9	.	TRBJ1-2	13	TGTGCCAGCAGCTTTGGGGAAACTTATGGCTACACCTTC	CASSFGETYGYTF
.	TRBV5-1	.	TRBJ2-3	17	TGCGCCAGCAGCTTCGTTGGGGGAACAGGGAAGGGAGATACGCAGTATTTT	CASSFVGGTGKGDTQYF
.	TRBV7-9	TRBD1	TRBJ1-4	17	TGTGCCAGCAGCTTAGTCCCGGGACAGGGGCGGGATGAAAAACTGTTTTTT	CASSLVPGQGRDEKLFF
.	TRBV7-9	.	TRBJ1-1	14	TGTGCCAGCAGCCCCCACAGGGTGGACACTGAAGCTTTCTTT	CASSPHRVDTEAFF
.	TRBV6-1	.	TRBJ1-4	13	TGTGCCAGCAGTGATTGGGCGAGTGAAAAACTGTTTTTT	CASSDWASEKLFF
.	TRBV4-1	TRBD1	TRBJ2-5	13	TGCGCCAGCAGCCAGGACAGGGAGCAGACCCAGTACTTC	CASSQDREQTQYF
.	TRBV19	TRBD1	TRBJ2-2	16	TGTGCCAGTAGTACGGGACAGGGGGACGACATCGGGGAGCTGTTTTTT	CASSTGQGDDIGELFF
.	TRBV2	.	TRBJ2-7	13	TGTGCCAGCATGGTCCTACCTACTTACGAGCAGTACTTC	CASMVLPTYEQYF
.	TRBV6-2/TRBV6-3	.	TRBJ1-3	14	TGTGCCAGCAGTTACAAGGTCGCTGGAAACACCATATATTTT	CASSYKVAGNTIYF
.	TRBV11-3	.	TRBJ1-1	16	TGTGCCAGCAGCGATTACGGACCGACTGGGAACACTGAAGCTTTCTTT	CASSDYGPTGNTEAFF
.	TRBV7-9	TRBD1	TRBJ1-1	14	TGTGCCAGCAGCCCCACGGACAGGGGCACTGAAGCTTTCTTT	CASSPTDRGTEAFF
once	TRBV21-1	.	TRBJ1-5	22	TGTGCCAGCAGCAAATCAGCGGCAGGGGGCTCGAGATGGAGGAAGTTAGATCAGCCCCAGCATTTT	CASSKSAAGGSRWRKLDQPQHF
once	TRBV27	TRBD1	TRBJ1-1	15	TGTGCCAGCAGTTCCCGACAGGGAATAAACACTGAAGCTTTCTTT	CASSSRQGINTEAFF
.	TRBV28	TRBD1	TRBJ1-3	12	TGTGCCAGCAGTCCTGGGACAGGGGGCGAATATTTT	CASSPGTGGEYF
.	TRBV29-1	TRBD1	TRBJ1-2	15	TGCAGCGTTGTAAGGACAGGGTTTCGCCCTTATGGCTACACCTTC	CSVVRTGFRPYGYTF
.	TRBV11-2	.	TRBJ2-7	14	TGTGCCAGCAGCCGTTGGACGGTAACCTACGAGCAGTACTTC	CASSRWTVTYEQYF
.	TRBV7-3	.	TRBJ2-7	13	TGTGCCAGCAGCTTGTCACAAGGGGGCGAGCAGTACTTC	CASSLSQGGEQYF
.	TRBV27	TRBD2	TRBJ2-7	15	TGTGCCAGCAGTCCCTTTGGGGGAGGGAGCTACGAGCAGTACTTC	CASSPFGGGSYEQYF
.	TRBV6-5	.	TRBJ2-1	14	TGTGCCAGCACCCCATCCTGGGGTCGGGGAAGGCAGTTCTTC	CASTPSWGRGRQFF
.	TRBV21-1	.	TRBJ2-3	17	TGTGCCAGCAGCAAAGCGCACAGGGGTCGGAAGACAGATACGCAGTATTTT	CASSKAHRGRKTDTQYF
once	TRBV5-4	.	TRBJ2-7	11	TGTGCCAGCAGCTGGGGGTACGAGCAGTACTTC	CASSWGYEQYF
.	TRBV11-2	TRBD2	TRBJ2-3	14	TGTGCCAGCAGCCCCGGGACTAGCGGGGATACGCAGTATTTT	CASSPGTSGDTQYF
.	TRBV2	.	TRBJ1-2	16	TGTGCCAGCGATGACCAAGTAAGCCGGGACCGAGATGGCTACACCTTC	CASDDQVSRDRDGYTF
.	TRBV7-9	.	TRBJ2-2	13	TGTGCCAACCTGGGGGACCTCACCGGGGAGCTGTTTTTT	CANLGDLTGELFF
.	TRBV11-3	TRBD2	TRBJ2-5	19	TGTGCCAGCAGCTCCGATCCGGGACTAGCGGGACCCGGGGAAGAGACCCAGTACTTC	CASSSDPGLAGPGEETQYF
.	TRBV3-1/TRBV3-2	TRBD2	TRBJ2-7	17	TGTGCCAGCAGCCAACACGGGGGACTAGCGGGAAAATACGAGCAGTACTTC	CASSQHGGLAGKYEQYF
.	TRBV29-1	.	TRBJ1-4	13	TGCAGCCCCGAGGGGGGGCGGAATGAAAAACTGTTTTTT	CSPEGGRNEKLFF
.	TRBV2	.	TRBJ1-5	15	TGTGCCAGCCGAAAAAAGAGGGGTGGGGATCAGCCCCAGCATTTT	CASRKKRGGDQPQHF
.	TRBV6-2/TRBV6-3	.	TRBJ2-7	11	TGTGCCAGCAGTTTTCGAGGCGAGCAGTACTTC	CASSFRGEQYF
.	TRBV4-2	.	TRBJ2-7	14	TGTGCCAGCAGCCAAGGGACTCATTCCTACGAGCAGTACTTC	CASSQGTHSYEQYF
.	TRBV4-1	.	TRBJ2-1	16	TGCGCCAGCAGCCAAGGATACGGGGGCGCCGCCGATGAGCAGTTCTTC	CASSQGYGGAADEQFF
.	TRBV3-1/TRBV3-2	.	TRBJ2-7	16	TGTGCCAGCAGCCCCGCTCCTGGGCCCGGCACCTACGAGCAGTACTTC	CASSPAPGPGTYEQYF
.	TRBV23-1	.	TRBJ2-7	14	TGCGCCGGGGGACACCTTTTTAGCTCCTACGAGCAGTACTTC	CAGGHLFSSYEQYF
.	TRBV7-2	.	TRBJ2-5	13	TGTGCCAGCAGCTTGGGAATTCAGGAGACCCAGTACTTC	CASSLGIQETQYF
.	TRBV6-5	.	TRBJ1-5	15	TGTGCCAGTCGCGGGGGCTCCCTGAGCAATCAGCCCCAGCATTTT	CASRGGSLSNQPQHF
.	TRBV6-1	.	TRBJ2-2	11	TGTGCCAGCAGTGAGATCGGGGAGCTGTTTTTT	CASSEIGELFF